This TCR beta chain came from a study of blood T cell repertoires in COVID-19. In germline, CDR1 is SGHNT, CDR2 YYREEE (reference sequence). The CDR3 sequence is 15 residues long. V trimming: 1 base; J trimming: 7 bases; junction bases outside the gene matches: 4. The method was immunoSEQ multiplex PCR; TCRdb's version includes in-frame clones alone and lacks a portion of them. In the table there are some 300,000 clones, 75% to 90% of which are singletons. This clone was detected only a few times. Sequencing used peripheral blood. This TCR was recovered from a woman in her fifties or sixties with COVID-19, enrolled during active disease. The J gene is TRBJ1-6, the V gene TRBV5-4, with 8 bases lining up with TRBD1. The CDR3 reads CASSLSNRGNSPLHF. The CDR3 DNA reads TGTGCCAGCAGCTTGAGCAACAGGGGGAATTCACCCCTCCACTTT.